Listed here is a single T cell receptor (beta chain). The repertoire was sequenced with immunoSEQ multiplex PCR; TCRdb's copy has only in-frame clones and lacks some. Among 40,000 to 50,000 clones listed, about 92% were seen once. These data originate in a study of Tregs in tolerant kidney transplant recipients. Recipients received nonmyeloablative bone marrow transplants from related graft donors, with transient mixed chimerism. The CDR3 runs 15 residues. The ends lost 5 bases at V and 1 base at J; junction bases unmatched: 6. Germline V lookup: CDR1 PRHDT, CDR2 FYEKMQ (reference sequence). The sequence derives from a human patient who received a combined kidney and bone marrow transplant. Some T cells may arise from the graft donor. The starting material was CD8+ T cells from blood (PBMCs), obtained 12 months after the transplant. V and J are TRBV13 and TRBJ2-7, with 9 bases lining up with TRBD2. This chain's CDR3 is CASSTGLARSYEQYF. For the CDR3, the DNA is TGTGCCAGCAGCACGGGACTAGCCCGGTCCTACGAGCAGTACTTC.